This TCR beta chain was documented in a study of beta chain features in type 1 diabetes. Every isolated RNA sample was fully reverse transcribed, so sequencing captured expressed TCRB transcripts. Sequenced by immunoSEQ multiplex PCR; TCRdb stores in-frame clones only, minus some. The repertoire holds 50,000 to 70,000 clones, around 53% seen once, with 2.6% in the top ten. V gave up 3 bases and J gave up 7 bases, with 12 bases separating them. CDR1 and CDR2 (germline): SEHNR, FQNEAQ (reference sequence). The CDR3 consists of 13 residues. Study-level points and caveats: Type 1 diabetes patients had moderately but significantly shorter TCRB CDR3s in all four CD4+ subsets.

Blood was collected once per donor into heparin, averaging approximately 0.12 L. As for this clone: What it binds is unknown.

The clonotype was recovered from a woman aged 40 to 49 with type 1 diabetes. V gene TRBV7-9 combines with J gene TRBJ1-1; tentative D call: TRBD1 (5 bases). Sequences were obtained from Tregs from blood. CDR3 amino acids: CASSLGREGEAFF. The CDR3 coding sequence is TGTGCCAGCAGCTTGGGCAGGGAGGGTGAAGCTTTCTTT.